This T cell receptor beta chain was identified during a study of chemoradiotherapy in HPV16-positive cancers. The study, taken as a whole, reports: In HPV16-positive patients, HPV-responsive T-cell expansion tracked better recurrence-free survival.

Trimming stripped 0 bases from V and 1 base from J, with 7 bases between. This CDR3 has 14 residues. Germline-derived CDR1 and CDR2 are SGHRS and YFSETQ. Using immunoSEQ multiplex PCR, the repertoire was profiled, and TCRdb retains in-frame clones only, with some absent. The sample contains about 17,000 clones, approximately 90% of which appear only once. As to this clone: The target antigen is unknown.

The V and J genes are TRBV5-1 and TRBJ1-1; D might be TRBD1 (5 bases). Material: blood, obtained from a patient who underwent chemoradiotherapy. This receptor was identified in a human donor with HPV-associated anogenital cancer. The CDR3 reads CASSLATGNTEAFF. The CDR3 DNA follows: TGCGCCAGCAGCTTGGCAACAGGGAACACTGAAGCTTTCTTT.